This TCR beta chain appears in the sequencing data of a study of vaccination effects on CD4 cells after COVID-19. Study as a whole: Vaccination of participants consisted of two doses of either the BNT162b2 or mRNA-1273 vaccine.

In the case of this clone: Its antigen is undetermined.

With 6 bases removed from V and 7 bases from J, the gap between germline ends came to 15 bases. This CDR3 is built from 13 residues. Germline CDR1 is MNHEY and CDR2 is SVGAGI. Regarding the study as a whole: Pronounced clonal contraction occurred in clones induced by infection and by vaccine late after vaccination. Only a few convalescent patients and no early post-infection timepoints featured in the study.

Viral peptide pools were used in the ViraFEST assay to expand antigen-specific CD4+ T cells, and sequencing came afterward. Culture lasted about 10 days before CD4+ T cell isolation. Nucleocapsid antibodies stayed negative before and after vaccination, showing no earlier SARS-CoV-2 infection. Sequencing used immunoSEQ multiplex PCR; TCRdb keeps in-frame clones, though not all of them. This table has about 73,000 clones, about four fifths appearing once. The sample was CD4+ T cells from PBMCs cultured with HCoV-NL63 spike peptides, taken before COVID-19 vaccination. The rearrangement links TRBV6-5 to TRBJ1-2; tentative D call: TRBD1 (5 bases). The clonotype originates from a human donor who received a COVID-19 vaccine. The CDR3 DNA reads TGTGCCAGCAGCCCGGGGCGCCCTAGTGGCTACACCTTC. Translated, it gives CASSPGRPSGYTF.